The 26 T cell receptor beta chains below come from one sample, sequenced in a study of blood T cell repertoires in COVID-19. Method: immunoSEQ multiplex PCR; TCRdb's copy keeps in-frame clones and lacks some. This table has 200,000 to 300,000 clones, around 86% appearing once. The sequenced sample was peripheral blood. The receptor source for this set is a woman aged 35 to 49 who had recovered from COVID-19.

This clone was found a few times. The CDR3 nucleotides are TGTGCCAGCAGGCAACGACGGGGTTATGAAGCTTTCTTT. It translates to CASRQRRGYEAFF. The J gene is TRBJ1-1, the V gene TRBV12-3 or TRBV12-4; D is ambiguous. This CDR3 has 13 residues. Trimming took 6 bases from V and 7 from J, leaving 15 bases between them.

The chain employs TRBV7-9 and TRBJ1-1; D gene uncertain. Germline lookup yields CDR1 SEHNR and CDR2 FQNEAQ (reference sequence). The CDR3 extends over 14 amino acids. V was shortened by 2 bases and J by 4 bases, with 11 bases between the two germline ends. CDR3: CASSLSLEATEAFF. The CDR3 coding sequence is TGTGCCAGCAGCTTATCCCTTGAGGCCACTGAAGCTTTCTTT.

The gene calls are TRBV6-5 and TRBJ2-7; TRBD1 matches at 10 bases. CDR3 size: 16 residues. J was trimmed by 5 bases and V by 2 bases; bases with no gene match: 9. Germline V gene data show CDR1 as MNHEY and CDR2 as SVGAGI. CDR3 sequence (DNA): TGTGCCAGCAGTTACGGGCTTGGGACAGGGGTTGACGAGCAGTACTTC. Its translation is CASSYGLGTGVDEQYF.

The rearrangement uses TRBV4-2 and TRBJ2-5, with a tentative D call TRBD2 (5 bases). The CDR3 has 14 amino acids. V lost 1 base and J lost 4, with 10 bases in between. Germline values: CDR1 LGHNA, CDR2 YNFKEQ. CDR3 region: CASSQGVRGETQYF. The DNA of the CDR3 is TGTGCCAGCAGCCAAGGAGTCCGGGGAGAGACCCAGTACTTC.

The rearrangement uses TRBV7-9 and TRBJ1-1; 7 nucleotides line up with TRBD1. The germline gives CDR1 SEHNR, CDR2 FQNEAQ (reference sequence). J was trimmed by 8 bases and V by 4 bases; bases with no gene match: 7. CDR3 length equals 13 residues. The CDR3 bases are TGTGCCAGCAGCTACCGAGGGGGCCCCGAAGCTTTCTTT. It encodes CASSYRGGPEAFF.

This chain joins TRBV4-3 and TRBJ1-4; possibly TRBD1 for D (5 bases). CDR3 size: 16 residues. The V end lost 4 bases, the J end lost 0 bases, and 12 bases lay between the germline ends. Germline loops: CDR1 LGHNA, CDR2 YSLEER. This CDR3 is CASSLGRDPTNEKLFF. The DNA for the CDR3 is TGCGCCAGCAGCCTCGGGCGGGACCCAACTAATGAAAAACTGTTTTTT.

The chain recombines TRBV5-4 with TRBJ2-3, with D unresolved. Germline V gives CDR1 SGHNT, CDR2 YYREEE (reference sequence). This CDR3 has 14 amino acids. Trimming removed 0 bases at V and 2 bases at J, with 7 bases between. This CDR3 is CASSLGVATDTQYF. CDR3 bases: TGTGCCAGCAGCTTGGGAGTCGCCACAGATACGCAGTATTTT.

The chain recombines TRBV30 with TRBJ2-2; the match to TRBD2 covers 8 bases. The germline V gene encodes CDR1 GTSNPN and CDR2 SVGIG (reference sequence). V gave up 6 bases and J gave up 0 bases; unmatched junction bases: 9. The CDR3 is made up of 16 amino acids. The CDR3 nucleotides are TGTGCCTGTATACTGCCGGGACTAGCGAACACCGGGGAGCTGTTTTTT. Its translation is CACILPGLANTGELFF.

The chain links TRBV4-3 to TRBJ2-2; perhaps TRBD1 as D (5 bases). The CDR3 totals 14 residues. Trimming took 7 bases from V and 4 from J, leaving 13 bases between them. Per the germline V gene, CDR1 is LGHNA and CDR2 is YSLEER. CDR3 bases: TGCGCCAGCAAGGGGCAGTCGAGCACCGGGGAGCTGTTTTTT. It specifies CASKGQSSTGELFF.

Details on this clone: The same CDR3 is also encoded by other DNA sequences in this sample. CDR3 sequence (DNA): TGTGCCAGCAGCCCTCGACTAGCGGCTAACACCGGGGAGCTGTTTTTT. It codes for CASSPRLAANTGELFF. The rearrangement uses TRBV11-2 and TRBJ2-2; 9 nucleotides align to TRBD2. This CDR3 contains 16 residues. The germline gives CDR1 SGHAT, CDR2 FQNNGV. With 5 bases clipped from V and 2 bases from J, the junction kept 6 bases outside the gene matches.

The CDR3 spells CASNRDRGLAGELFF. Here the CDR3 DNA reads TGTGCCAGCAACCGGGACAGGGGGCTCGCCGGGGAGCTGTTTTTT. This chain connects TRBV7-2 to TRBJ2-2, with TRBD1 matching over 12 bases. The CDR3 runs 15 residues. J was trimmed by 6 bases and V by 7 bases; bases with no gene match: 6. CDR1 SGHTA and CDR2 FQGNSA come from the germline V gene.

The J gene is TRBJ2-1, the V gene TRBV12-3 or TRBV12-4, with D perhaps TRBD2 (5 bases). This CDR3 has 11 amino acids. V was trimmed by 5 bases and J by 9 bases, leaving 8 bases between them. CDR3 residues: CASSPAVEQFF. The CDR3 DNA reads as TGTGCCAGCAGTCCAGCGGTTGAGCAGTTCTTC.

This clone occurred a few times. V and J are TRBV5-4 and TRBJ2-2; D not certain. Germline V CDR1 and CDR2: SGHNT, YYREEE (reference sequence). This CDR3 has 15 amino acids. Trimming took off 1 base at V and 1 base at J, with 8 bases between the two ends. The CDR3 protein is CASSLWRKNTGELFF. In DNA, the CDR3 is TGTGCCAGCAGCTTGTGGCGGAAGAACACCGGGGAGCTGTTTTTT. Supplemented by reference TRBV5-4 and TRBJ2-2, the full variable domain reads ETGVTQSPTHLIKTRGQQVTLRCSSQSGHNTVSWYQQALGQGPQFIFQYYREEENGRGNFPPRFSGLQFPNYSSELNVNALELDDSALYLCASSLWRKNTGELFFGEGSRLTVL.

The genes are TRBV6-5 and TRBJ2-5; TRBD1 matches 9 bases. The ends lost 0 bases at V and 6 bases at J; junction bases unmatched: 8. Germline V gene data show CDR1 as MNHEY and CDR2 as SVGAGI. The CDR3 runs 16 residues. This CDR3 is CASSYSWSDRGKTQYF. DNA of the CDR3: TGTGCCAGCAGTTACTCGTGGTCGGACAGGGGAAAGACCCAGTACTTC.

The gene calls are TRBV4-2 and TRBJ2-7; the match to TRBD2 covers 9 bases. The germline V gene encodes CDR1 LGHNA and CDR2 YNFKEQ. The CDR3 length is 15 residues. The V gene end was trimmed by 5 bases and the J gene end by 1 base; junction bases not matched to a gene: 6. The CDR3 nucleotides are TGTGCCAGCAGCGAAGCGGGGGGTGCTTCCTACGAGCAGTACTTC. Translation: CASSEAGGASYEQYF.

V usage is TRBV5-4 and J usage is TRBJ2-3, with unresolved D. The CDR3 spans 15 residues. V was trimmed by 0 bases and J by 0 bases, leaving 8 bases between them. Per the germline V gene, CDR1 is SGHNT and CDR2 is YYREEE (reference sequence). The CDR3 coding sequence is TGTGCCAGCAGCTTGGACAGTCCTAGCACAGATACGCAGTATTTT. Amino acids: CASSLDSPSTDTQYF.

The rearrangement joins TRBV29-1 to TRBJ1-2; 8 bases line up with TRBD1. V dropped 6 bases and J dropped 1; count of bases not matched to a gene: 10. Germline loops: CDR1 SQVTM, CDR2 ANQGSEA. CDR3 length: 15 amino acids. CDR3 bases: TGCAGCGTCGAGGGACAGGCGGATTTTAACTATGGCTACACCTTC. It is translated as CSVEGQADFNYGYTF.

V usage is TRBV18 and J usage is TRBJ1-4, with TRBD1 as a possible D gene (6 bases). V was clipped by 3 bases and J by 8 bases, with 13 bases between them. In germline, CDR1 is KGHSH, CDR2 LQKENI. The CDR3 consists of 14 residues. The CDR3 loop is CASSPQGSREKLFF. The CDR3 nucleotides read TGTGCCAGCTCACCCCAGGGGTCTAGAGAAAAACTGTTTTTT. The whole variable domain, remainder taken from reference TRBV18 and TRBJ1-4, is NAGVMQNPRHLVRRRGQEARLRCSPMKGHSHVYWYRQLPEEGLKFMVYLQKENIIDESGMPKERFSAEFPKEGPSILRIQQVVRGDSAAYFCASSPQGSREKLFFGSGTQLSVL.

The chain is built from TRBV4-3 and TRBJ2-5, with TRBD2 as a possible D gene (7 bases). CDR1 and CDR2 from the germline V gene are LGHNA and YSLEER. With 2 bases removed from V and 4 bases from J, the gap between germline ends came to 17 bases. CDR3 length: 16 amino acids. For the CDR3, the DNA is TGCGCCAGCAGCCAAACTTTGGGGGGGGCCGGAGAGACCCAGTACTTC. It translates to CASSQTLGGAGETQYF.

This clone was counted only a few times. This CDR3 is CASSLGGGRPLDEQYF. The CDR3 bases are TGTGCCAGCAGCTTAGGGGGGGGCCGCCCTTTGGACGAGCAGTACTTC. The rearrangement joins TRBV7-6 to TRBJ2-7, with a weak D call TRBD2 (7 bases). The V end lost 1 base, the J end lost 5 bases, and 18 bases lay between the germline ends. CDR3 length: 16 residues. The germline V gene encodes CDR1 SGHVS and CDR2 FNYEAQ.

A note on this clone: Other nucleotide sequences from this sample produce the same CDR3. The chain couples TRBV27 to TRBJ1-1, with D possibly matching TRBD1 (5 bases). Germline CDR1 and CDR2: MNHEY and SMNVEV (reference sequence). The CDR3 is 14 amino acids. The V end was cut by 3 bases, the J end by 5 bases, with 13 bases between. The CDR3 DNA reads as TGTGCCAGCAGTTTGTGGGGGGTTGGGACTGAAGCTTTCTTT. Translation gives CASSLWGVGTEAFF.

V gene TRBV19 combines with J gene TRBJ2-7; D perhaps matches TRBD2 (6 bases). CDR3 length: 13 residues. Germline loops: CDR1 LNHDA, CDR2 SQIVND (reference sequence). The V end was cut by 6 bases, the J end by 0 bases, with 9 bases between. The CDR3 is CASSRDSSYEQYF. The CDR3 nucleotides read TGTGCCAGTAGCCGGGACTCCTCCTACGAGCAGTACTTC.

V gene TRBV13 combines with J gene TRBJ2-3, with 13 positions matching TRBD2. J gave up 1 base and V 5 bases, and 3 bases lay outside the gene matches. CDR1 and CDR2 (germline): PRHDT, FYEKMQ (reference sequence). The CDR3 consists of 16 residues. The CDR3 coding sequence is TGTGCCAGCAGCCCCGGGACTAGCGGGGGCACAGATACGCAGTATTTT. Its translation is CASSPGTSGGTDTQYF.

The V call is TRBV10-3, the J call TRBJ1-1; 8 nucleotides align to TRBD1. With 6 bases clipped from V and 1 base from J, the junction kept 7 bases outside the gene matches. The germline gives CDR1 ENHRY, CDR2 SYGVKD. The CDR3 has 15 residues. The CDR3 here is CAIRPGQGSNTEAFF. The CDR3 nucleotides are TGTGCCATCAGACCCGGACAGGGATCGAACACTGAAGCTTTCTTT.

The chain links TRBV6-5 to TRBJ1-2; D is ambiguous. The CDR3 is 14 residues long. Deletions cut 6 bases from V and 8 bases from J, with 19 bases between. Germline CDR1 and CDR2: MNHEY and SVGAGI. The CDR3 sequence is CASSLWPDIRGYTF. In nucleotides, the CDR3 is TGTGCCAGCAGCCTTTGGCCCGACATCCGGGGCTACACCTTC.

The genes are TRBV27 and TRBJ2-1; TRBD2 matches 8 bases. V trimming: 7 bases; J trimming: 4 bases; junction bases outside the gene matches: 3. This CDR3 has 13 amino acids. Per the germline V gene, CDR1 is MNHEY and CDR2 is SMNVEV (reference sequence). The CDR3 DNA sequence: TGTGCCAGCATCGCTAGCGGGTACAATGAGCAGTTCTTC. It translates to CASIASGYNEQFF.